The source of this T cell receptor beta chain is a study of shared clonotypes between healthy human individuals (dated by TCRdb to about 2020). Background on the whole study: The cohort comprised two women and a few men aged 18 to 49 years. Per donor, three plates each were used for CD4 naive and CD4 memory, two for CD8 naive, and one for CD8 memory. To estimate repertoire size and how much clonotypes are shared between individuals, the study performed deep sequencing of blood TCR repertoires from roughly five healthy adults. Libraries were prepared and TCR repertoires were sequenced by different laboratories using diverse techniques, in order to increase sequencing depth and limit assay-specific biases. Each donor's leukapheresis produced roughly between roughly 0.9 and 9 billion PBMCs.

Turning to this clone: This receptor's antigen is unknown. Per-base qualities were not stored, and no clone one base away is much larger.

The donors were healthy, HIV-negative adults with no recently reported acute infections or vaccinations. Every donor was a Caucasian adult residing in Nashville, Tennessee, USA. CD4+ T cells were enriched by magnetic negative selection, after which naive cells were positively selected on CD45RA and the negative fraction was taken as the memory subset. After blood collection by leukapheresis, PBMCs were isolated using Ficoll-Histopaque density gradient centrifugation and then cryopreserved in the vapor phase of liquid nitrogen. Analytical flow cytometry was used to check the purity and quantity of every magnetically sorted T cell population. Genomic DNA was isolated from every sorted fraction and measured by UV absorbance on a Nanodrop 2000c. Results and caveats for the whole study, not just this receptor: Only blood was sampled, and tissue TCR repertoires likely differ from those in blood. Clonotypes shared by all four sorted-subset donors showed higher generation probabilities than non-shared clonotypes. Rarefaction of sorted-subset datasets indicated incomplete sequencing despite the large sequencing depth. Because the study included only a small number of donors, the genetic and exposure-history diversity represented was limited. Approximately 5% of naive CD4, 3.5% of naive CD8, about 2.1% of memory CD4, and less than 0.45% of memory CD8 clonotypes were shared across several donors. Pairwise subsampling indicated that sequencing depth was expected to affect the degree of clonotype sharing among donors. Estimated clonotype richness was generally larger for naive than for memory subsets.

TCR CDR3 regions were amplified from genomic DNA by multiplex PCR using the deep immunoSEQ assay. Extracted genomic DNA from each cell subset was spread evenly across all wells of several immunoSEQ 96-well plates, with each plate serving as a replicate. For sorted subsets, about 220 ng of genomic DNA, equivalent to 25,000 to 35,000 T cell genomes, went into each replicate PCR. The purified libraries were quantified using a Qubit 3.0 fluorometer, sized with a Bioanalyzer 2100, and then quantified again using the KAPA Library Quantification kit. Every immunoSEQ 96-well plate was sequenced on a separate single-read 150-cycle Illumina NextSeq 550 flow cell. As for the original processing: Because only junctional sequences without quality scores were contained in the immunoSEQ output, filtering matching that applied to full-length reads could not be performed. Sequences were annotated with PyIR, a Python wrapper for IgBLAST v1.9, using IMGT germline references to assign V/J genes and CDR3. Reads were removed for weak V/J assignments (E-value above 1e-6), missing CDR3, stop codons, out-of-frame junctions, or ambiguous translated residues. A V3J clonotype was defined by an identical inferred V gene, J gene, and CDR3 amino acid sequence. The percentage overlap between two repertoires was calculated by dividing the number of shared unique clonotypes by the size of the smaller repertoire. RTK rarefaction, the Chao1 estimator, and Recon v2.1 estimates of unobserved clonotypes were used to assess repertoire richness. For all TCRbeta clonotypes obtained by the gDNA method from a handful of donors, generation probabilities were computed with OLGA. Here the immuneACCESS table is served through TCRdb, limited to in-frame sequences with V and J called. Missing clones are a known gap in these copies; in checked studies unresolved V genes cover under half, and the rest lacks a known reason. The V and J calls and clone size are taken from that table; D and trimming were inferred from the DNA. For this sample the table gives about 2.3 million clones, of which about 92% were detected only once. The ten largest clones add up to 0.35% to 0.5% of the sample.

The sequencing sample was made of naive CD4+ T cells from PBMCs. Explained via the paper, the cell subset or site label denotes: CD45RA+ positively selected. This clonotype originated in a man aged 18 to 35 in good health. Some clones in this sample may be carry-over from other donors' samples.

The DNA reads TGTGCCAGCTCACCGGACAGGGAAACCGAGCAGTACTTC. It encodes CASSPDRETEQYF. The chain uses TRBV18 and TRBJ2-7; 8 bases in the middle match TRBD1. Trimming leaves V shorter by 3 bases and J shorter by 6 bases, with the junction holding 4 bases beyond the gene matches. CDR1 and CDR2, per the germline V gene, are KGHSH and LQKENI. Reading from cysteine to phenylalanine, the CDR3 counts 13 amino acids. Solely the CDR3 DNA is kept, with 39 bases framed from the first base.